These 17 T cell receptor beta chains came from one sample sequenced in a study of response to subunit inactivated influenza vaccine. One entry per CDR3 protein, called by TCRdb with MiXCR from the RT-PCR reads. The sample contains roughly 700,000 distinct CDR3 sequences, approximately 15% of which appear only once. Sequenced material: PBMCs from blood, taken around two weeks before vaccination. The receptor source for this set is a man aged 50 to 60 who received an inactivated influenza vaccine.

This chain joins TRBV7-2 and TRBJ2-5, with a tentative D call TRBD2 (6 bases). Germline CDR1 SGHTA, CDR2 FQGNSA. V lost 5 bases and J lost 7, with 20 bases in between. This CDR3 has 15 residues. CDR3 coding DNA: TGTGCCAGCAGCCCGGCCGGGGGACTCCCGGTGACCCAGTACTTC. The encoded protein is CASSPAGGLPVTQYF.

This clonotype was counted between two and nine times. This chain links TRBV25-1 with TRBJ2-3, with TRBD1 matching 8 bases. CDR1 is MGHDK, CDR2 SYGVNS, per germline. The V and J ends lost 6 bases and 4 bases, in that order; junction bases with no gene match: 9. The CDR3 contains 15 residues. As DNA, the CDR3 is TGTGCCAGCAGCCTCCGGGACAGGAGTGCAGATACGCAGTATTTT. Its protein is CASSLRDRSADTQYF.

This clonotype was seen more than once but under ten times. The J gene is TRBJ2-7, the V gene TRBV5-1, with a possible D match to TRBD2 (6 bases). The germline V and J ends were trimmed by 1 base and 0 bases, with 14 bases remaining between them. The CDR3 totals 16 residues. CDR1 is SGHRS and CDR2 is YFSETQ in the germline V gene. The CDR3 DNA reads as TGCGCCAGCAGCTTGTCCCCCGCGGGGATCTCCTACGAGCAGTACTTC. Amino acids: CASSLSPAGISYEQYF.

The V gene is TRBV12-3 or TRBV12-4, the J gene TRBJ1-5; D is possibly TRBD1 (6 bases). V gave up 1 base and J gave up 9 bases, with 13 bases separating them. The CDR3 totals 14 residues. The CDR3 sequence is CASSLVRGSTPQHF. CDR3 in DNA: TGTGCCAGCAGTTTAGTCAGGGGATCGACGCCCCAGCATTTT.

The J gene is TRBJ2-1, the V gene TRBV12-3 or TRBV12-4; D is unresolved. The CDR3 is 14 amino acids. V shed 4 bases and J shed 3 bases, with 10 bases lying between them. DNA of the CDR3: TGTGCCAGCAGTTATAAACCTAACTACAATGAGCAGTTCTTC. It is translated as CASSYKPNYNEQFF.

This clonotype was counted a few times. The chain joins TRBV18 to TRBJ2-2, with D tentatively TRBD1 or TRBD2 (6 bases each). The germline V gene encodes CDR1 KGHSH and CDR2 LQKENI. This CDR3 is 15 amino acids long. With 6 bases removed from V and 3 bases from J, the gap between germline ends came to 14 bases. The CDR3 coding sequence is TGTGCCAGCTCCCAGAACAGGGAGGACACCGGGGAGCTGTTTTTT. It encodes CASSQNREDTGELFF.

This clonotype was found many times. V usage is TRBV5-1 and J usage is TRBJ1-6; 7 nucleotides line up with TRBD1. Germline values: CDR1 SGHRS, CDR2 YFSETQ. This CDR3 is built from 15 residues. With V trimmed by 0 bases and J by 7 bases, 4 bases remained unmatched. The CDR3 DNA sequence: TGCGCCAGCAGCTTGGCGACGGGACAGAATTCACCCCTCCACTTT. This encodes CASSLATGQNSPLHF.

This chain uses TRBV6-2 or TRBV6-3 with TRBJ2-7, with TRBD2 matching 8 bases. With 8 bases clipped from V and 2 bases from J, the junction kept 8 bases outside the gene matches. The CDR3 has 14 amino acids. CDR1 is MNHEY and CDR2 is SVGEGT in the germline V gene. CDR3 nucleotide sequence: TGTGCCAGCCGTACGGGGGGGCGGACCTACGAGCAGTACTTC. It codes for CASRTGGRTYEQYF.

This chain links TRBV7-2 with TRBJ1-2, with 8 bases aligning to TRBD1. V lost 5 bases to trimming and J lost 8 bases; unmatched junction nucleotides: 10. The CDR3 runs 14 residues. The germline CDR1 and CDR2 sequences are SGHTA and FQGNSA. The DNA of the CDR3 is TGTGCCAGCAGCCTCGGACAGGGACTAGAAGGCTACACCTTC. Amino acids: CASSLGQGLEGYTF. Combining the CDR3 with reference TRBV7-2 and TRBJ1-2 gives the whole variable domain GAGVSQSPSNKVTEKGKDVELRCDPISGHTALYWYRQSLGQGLEFLIYFQGNSAPDKSGLPSDRFSAERTGGSVSTLTIQRTQQEDSAVYLCASSLGQGLEGYTFGSGTRLTVV.

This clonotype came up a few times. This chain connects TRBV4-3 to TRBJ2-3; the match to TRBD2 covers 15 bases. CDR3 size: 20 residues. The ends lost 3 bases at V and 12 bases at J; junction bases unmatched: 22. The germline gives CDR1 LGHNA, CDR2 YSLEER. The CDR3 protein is CASSQPPGLAGGLGFTVQYF. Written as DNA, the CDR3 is TGCGCCAGCAGCCAGCCCCCGGGACTAGCGGGGGGCCTCGGTTTCACCGTACAGTATTTT.

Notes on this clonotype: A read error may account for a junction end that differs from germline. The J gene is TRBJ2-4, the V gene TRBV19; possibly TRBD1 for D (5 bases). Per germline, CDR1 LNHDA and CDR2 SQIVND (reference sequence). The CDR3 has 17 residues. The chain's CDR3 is CASSIPQPRQSKNVQYF. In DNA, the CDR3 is TGTGCCAGTAGTATACCTCAGCCTAGACAGAGCAAAAACGTTCAGTACTTC.

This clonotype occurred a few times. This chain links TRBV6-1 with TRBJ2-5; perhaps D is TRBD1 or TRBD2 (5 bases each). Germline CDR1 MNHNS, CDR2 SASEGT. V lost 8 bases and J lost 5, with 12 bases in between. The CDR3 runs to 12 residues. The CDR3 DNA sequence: TGTGCCAGCTCGGGACCTTCGGAGACCCAGTACTTC. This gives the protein CASSGPSETQYF.

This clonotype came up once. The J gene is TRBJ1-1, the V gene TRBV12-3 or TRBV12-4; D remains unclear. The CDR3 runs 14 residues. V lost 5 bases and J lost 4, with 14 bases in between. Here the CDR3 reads CASSARLAGTEAFF. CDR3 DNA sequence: TGTGCCAGCAGTGCCCGACTGGCGGGCACTGAAGCTTTCTTT.

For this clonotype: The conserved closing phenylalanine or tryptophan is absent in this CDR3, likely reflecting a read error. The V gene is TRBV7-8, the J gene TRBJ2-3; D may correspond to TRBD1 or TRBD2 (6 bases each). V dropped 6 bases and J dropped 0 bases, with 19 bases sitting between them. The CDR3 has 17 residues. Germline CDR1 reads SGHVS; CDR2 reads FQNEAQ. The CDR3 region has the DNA TGTGCCAGCAGTTGGACCCCGGGGGCATCTAGCACAGATACGCAGTATATT. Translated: CASSWTPGASSTDTQYI.

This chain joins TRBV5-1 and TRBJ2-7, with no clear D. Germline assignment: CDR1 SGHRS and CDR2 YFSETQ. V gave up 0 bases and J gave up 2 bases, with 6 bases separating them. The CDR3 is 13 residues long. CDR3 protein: CASSLEIAYEQYF. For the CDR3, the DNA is TGCGCCAGCAGCTTGGAGATCGCCTACGAGCAGTACTTC.

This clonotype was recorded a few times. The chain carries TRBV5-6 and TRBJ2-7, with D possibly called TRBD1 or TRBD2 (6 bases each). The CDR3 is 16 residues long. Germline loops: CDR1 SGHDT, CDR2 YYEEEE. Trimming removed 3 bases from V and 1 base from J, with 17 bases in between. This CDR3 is CASSSNWWGASYEQYF. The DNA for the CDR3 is TGTGCCAGCAGCTCCAACTGGTGGGGGGCTTCCTACGAGCAGTACTTC.

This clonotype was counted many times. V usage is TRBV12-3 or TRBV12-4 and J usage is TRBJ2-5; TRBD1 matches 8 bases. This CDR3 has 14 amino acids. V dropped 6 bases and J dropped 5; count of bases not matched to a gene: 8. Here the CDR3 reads CASSIRGLRETQYF. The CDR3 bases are TGTGCCAGCAGCATCAGGGGGCTCAGGGAGACCCAGTACTTC.